This is a list of T cell receptor beta chains from one sample in a study of T-cell reconstitution after alpha-beta-depleted transplantation in children. Via MiXCR, TCRdb re-called the PCR reads, giving one row per CDR3 protein. The sample holds hundreds of thousands of distinct CDR3 sequences, 10% to 15% seen once. The starting material was PBMCs, obtained before TCRalphabeta/CD19-depleted stem cell transplant. The receptors shown here come from a girl aged 2-10 years with congenital amegakaryocytic thrombocytopenia, due to receive a stem cell transplant. Both conserved end residues are part of each CDR3. D genes are given only for firm matches. Rows give clone size only sometimes, using once, few, many, or a class for an expanded clone.

>.|TRBV4-1|TRBJ2-1|TRBD2
TGCGCCAGCAGCCAGGGACCTAGCGGGAGGATCTATGAGCAGTTCTTC
CASSQGPSGRIYEQFF
>.|TRBV20-1|TRBJ2-3|TRBD2
TGCAGTGCTTATCGGACGGGAGGGCAGACAGATACGCAGTATTTT
CSAYRTGGQTDTQYF
>few|TRBV20-1|TRBJ2-7|.
TGCGGGAAGCTAGTTTCTCCTTACGAGCAGTACTTC
CGKLVSPYEQYF
>.|TRBV2|TRBJ1-4|.
TGTGCCAGCAGTGAGGACAGCGCGAATGAAAAACTGTTTTTT
CASSEDSANEKLFF
>.|TRBV20-1|TRBJ2-1|TRBD2
TGCAGTGCTATTAGCGGGGCCGACCAGCACAATGAGCAGTTCTTC
CSAISGADQHNEQFF
>.|TRBV12-3/TRBV12-4|TRBJ2-3|TRBD2
TGTGCCAGCAGTCCAAGGACTAGCGGGAGATGGGATACGCAGTATTTT
CASSPRTSGRWDTQYF
>.|TRBV18|TRBJ2-1|TRBD2
TGTGCCAGCTCACGACAGATAGCGGGTGACTACAATGAGCAGTTCTTC
CASSRQIAGDYNEQFF
>few|TRBV11-2|TRBJ2-5|.
TGTGCCAGCAGCTTTGGGCCACAGGGTATTGGAGGGACCCAGTACTTC
CASSFGPQGIGGTQYF
>.|TRBV12-3/TRBV12-4|TRBJ1-2|.
TGTGCCAGCAGGGGTGCTGGCCACACCTTC
CASRGAGHTF
>many|TRBV20-1|TRBJ2-1|.
TGCAGTGCTAGAGATGTAACTAGCTTCTCCTACAATGAGCAGTTCTTC
CSARDVTSFSYNEQFF
>.|TRBV7-9|TRBJ2-3|TRBD2
TGTGCCAGCAGCTTAGCCGGCGGGAGGGCCGGAGATACGCAGTATTTT
CASSLAGGRAGDTQYF
>.|TRBV6-4|TRBJ2-1|.
TGTGCCAGCAGCAGGGCGGGGTATGTCGACAATGAGCAGTTCTTC
CASSRAGYVDNEQFF
>.|TRBV3-1|TRBJ2-3|.
TGTGCCAGCAGCCCCTCAAGGGGAGAGTTTCCAGATACGCAGTATTTT
CASSPSRGEFPDTQYF
>many|TRBV20-1|TRBJ2-7|TRBD2
TGCAGCGGTATGACTAGCGGGAGATACCACGAGCAGTACTTC
CSGMTSGRYHEQYF
>many|TRBV4-1|TRBJ2-5|.
TGCGCCAGCAGCCAAGCGGGGGTAGAGACCCAGTACTTC
CASSQAGVETQYF
>.|TRBV4-1|TRBJ2-1|TRBD2
TGCGCCAGCAGCCAAGGTAGCGGGAGGGCCAATGAGCAGTTCTTC
CASSQGSGRANEQFF
>.|TRBV5-1|TRBJ2-2|TRBD1
TGCGCCAGCCGCGCTGGACAGGGTTCTATAAAAAACACCGGGGAGCTGTTTTTT
CASRAGQGSIKNTGELFF
>.|TRBV10-3|TRBJ1-1|.
TGTGCCATCGGTGAGGGGAACACTGAAGCTCTCTTT
CAIGEGNTEALF
>.|TRBV14|TRBJ2-5|.
TGTGCCAGCAGCCAAGATAGTAGCTTTGGGGCCCAGTACTTC
CASSQDSSFGAQYF
>many|TRBV5-1|TRBJ2-5|.
TGCGCCAGCAGCTTGCGTCCGGGTAACCAAGAGACCCAGTACTTC
CASSLRPGNQETQYF
>many|TRBV3-1|TRBJ2-2|TRBD2
TGTGCCAGCAGCTTCGATGGGACTAGCGTTACCGGGGAGCTGTTTTTT
CASSFDGTSVTGELFF
>.|TRBV18|TRBJ2-5|.
TGTGCCAGCTCACCTGTCCACATACGTTTGGGGACCCAGTACTTC
CASSPVHIRLGTQYF
>many|TRBV12-3/TRBV12-4|TRBJ2-4|.
TGTGCCAGCGAGTCCGGGACAAAAAACATTCAGTACTTC
CASESGTKNIQYF
>few|TRBV2|TRBJ2-1|.
TGTGCCAGCAGTAGGGGAAACTTTGGCGATGAGCAGTTCTTC
CASSRGNFGDEQFF
>few|TRBV19|TRBJ1-5|.
TGTGCCAGTAGTATAAGGAGGGATAGCAATCAGCCCCAGCATTTT
CASSIRRDSNQPQHF
>.|TRBV27|TRBJ2-7|TRBD2
TGTGCCAGCAGTGGACTAGCGGGAGTCTACGAGCAGTACTTC
CASSGLAGVYEQYF
>.|TRBV20-1|TRBJ2-7|.
TGCAGTGCTAGCCCCTACGATCGGACCCGGGGCGAGCAGTACTTC
CSASPYDRTRGEQYF
>few|TRBV5-1|TRBJ2-1|TRBD2
TGCGCCAGCAGCACCCGCCGGACTAGCGGGAGAGACAATGAGCAGTTCTTC
CASSTRRTSGRDNEQFF
>.|TRBV12-3/TRBV12-4|TRBJ2-7|.
TGTGCCAGCAGTTCGGGATACAACTACGAGCAGTACTTC
CASSSGYNYEQYF
>many|TRBV15|TRBJ2-3|TRBD2
TGTGCCACCAGCAGAGTATTAGCGGGAGGGGATACGCAGTATTTT
CATSRVLAGGDTQYF
>few|TRBV5-4|TRBJ1-2|.
TGTGCCAGCAGCTCCCCGGGACATATGTTTGGCTACACCTTC
CASSSPGHMFGYTF
>few|TRBV29-1|TRBJ1-1|.
TGCAGCGTTGAACGCGGGGGGGGCACTGAAGCTTTCTTT
CSVERGGGTEAFF
>many|TRBV7-9|TRBJ1-3|.
TGTGCCAGCAGCCTTCTACTGTTCTCTGGAAACACCATATATTTT
CASSLLLFSGNTIYF
>many|TRBV20-1|TRBJ1-6|TRBD1
TGCAGTGCTAGAGATCTGGGACAGGGTAGCAATTCACCCCTCCACTTT
CSARDLGQGSNSPLHF
>few|TRBV20-1|TRBJ2-7|TRBD1
TGCAGTGCCCAACAGGGGGTGGGGGAGCAGTACTTC
CSAQQGVGEQYF
>many|TRBV29-1|TRBJ2-3|TRBD2
TGCAGCGTTGATGGAGCGCTGGGACTAGCGGGAGTAAGCACAGATACGCAGTATTTT
CSVDGALGLAGVSTDTQYF
>many|TRBV29-1|TRBJ2-1|TRBD2
TGCAGCGGGACTAGCGAGAGCAATGAGCAGTTCTTC
CSGTSESNEQFF
>.|TRBV5-1|TRBJ2-7|.
TGCGCCAGCAGCGGCGGGGCTCGCTACGAGCAGTACTTC
CASSGGARYEQYF
>few|TRBV5-5|TRBJ2-5|.
TGTGCCAGCAGCCGGGCCCCGCCGGAGACCCAGTACTTC
CASSRAPPETQYF
>.|TRBV12-3/TRBV12-4|TRBJ2-5|TRBD2
TGTGCCAGCAGTTTCTCGGCGGGAGCAGTGGGAGAGACCCAGTACTTC
CASSFSAGAVGETQYF
>many|TRBV12-3/TRBV12-4|TRBJ1-6|.
TGTGCCAGCAGTAGCCGGAGGGGTACCTCCTATAATTCACCCCTCCACTTT
CASSSRRGTSYNSPLHF